Presented here are 32 T cell receptor beta chains from one specimen sequenced in a study of response to subunit inactivated influenza vaccine. TCRdb ran MiXCR on the RT-PCR reads and lists one entry per CDR3 protein. The sample records about 180,000 distinct CDR3 sequences, approximately 12% being singletons. Sequencing used CD8+ T cells sorted from PBMCs, obtained roughly 24 months after vaccination. The receptor source for this set is a man aged 50 to 69 who received an inactivated influenza vaccine.

This clonotype was seen only a few times. The chain links TRBV2 to TRBJ2-7; 10 nucleotides match TRBD1. Germline CDR1 reads SNHLY; CDR2 reads FYNNEI. The CDR3 length is 14 residues. Losses at the gene ends were 4 bases for V and 5 bases for J; bases not matched to a gene: 5. The CDR3 loop is CASSAGQGSNEQYF. As DNA, the CDR3 is TGTGCCAGCAGTGCGGGACAGGGGTCCAACGAGCAGTACTTC. The whole variable domain, filled in from reference TRBV2 and TRBJ2-7, reads EPEVTQTPSHQVTQMGQEVILRCVPISNHLYFYWYRQILGQKVEFLVSFYNNEISEKSEIFDDQFSVERPDGSNFTLKIRSTKLEDSAMYFCASSAGQGSNEQYFGPGTRLTVT.

Details on this clonotype: A much larger clone sits a single nucleotide away, making a read error possible. The chain is built from TRBV6-2 or TRBV6-3 and TRBJ2-5; possible D gene TRBD1, 5 bases. This CDR3 contains 15 residues. Germline CDR1 reads MNHEY; CDR2 reads SVGEGT. The CDR3 nucleotides read TGTGCCGGCAGTTACGTTGGGGCAGTTGGGGAGACCCAGTACTTC. Its translation: CAGSYVGAVGETQYF.

The CDR3, as DNA: TGTGCCATCAGTGAGTCCAATGAGCAGTTCTTC. This sequence encodes CAISESNEQFF. The chain links TRBV10-3 to TRBJ2-1; D unclear. The CDR3 is 11 amino acids. Germline CDR1 and CDR2: ENHRY and SYGVKD. Trimming stripped 0 bases from V and 6 bases from J, with 0 bases between.

V and J are TRBV29-1 and TRBJ2-7; 7 positions agree with TRBD1. CDR3 length: 13 amino acids. Germline assignment: CDR1 SQVTM and CDR2 ANQGSEA. With V trimmed by 2 bases and J by 3 bases, 4 bases remained unmatched. The CDR3 reads CSVETTGNYEQYF. In DNA, the CDR3 is TGCAGCGTTGAAACGACAGGGAACTACGAGCAGTACTTC.

The chain links TRBV27 to TRBJ2-1; TRBD1 or TRBD2 may be the D gene (6 bases each). Germline V CDR1 and CDR2: MNHEY, SMNVEV (reference sequence). This CDR3 is 14 amino acids long. The V and J ends lost 6 bases and 6 bases respectively, with 15 bases between them. CDR3 DNA: TGTGCCAGCAGATGGGGGGCTTCTATCAATGAGCAGTTCTTC. Protein sequence: CASRWGASINEQFF.

The genes are TRBV7-9 and TRBJ1-6, with 7 bases aligning to TRBD1. The CDR3 length is 14 residues. In germline, CDR1 is SEHNR, CDR2 FQNEAQ (reference sequence). J was trimmed by 12 bases and V by 7 bases; bases with no gene match: 12. The CDR3 reads CASNNGGGVGPLHF. The CDR3 coding sequence is TGTGCCAGCAACAATGGAGGGGGCGTAGGACCCCTCCACTTT.

This clonotype was counted between two and nine times. Given a much more abundant clone one base away, this may be a read error. The rearrangement links TRBV9 to TRBJ2-5; D may be TRBD2 (7 bases). The CDR3 sequence is 14 residues long. Germline V gene sequence: CDR1 SGDLS, CDR2 YYNGEE. As DNA, the CDR3 is TGTTCCAGCAGCGTACTGGGGAGGGGGGAGACCCAGTACTTC. The encoded protein is CSSSVLGRGETQYF. Complete variable domain (other parts from reference TRBV9 and TRBJ2-5): DSGVTQTPKHLITATGQRVTLRCSPRSGDLSVYWYQQSLDQGLQFLIQYYNGEERAKGNILERFSAQQFPDLHSELNLSSLELGDSALYFCSSSVLGRGETQYFGPGTRLLVL.

The chain couples TRBV9 to TRBJ1-1; D call uncertain. V was pared by 0 bases and J by 7 bases, with 7 bases between. The V gene's germline CDR1 is SGDLS and CDR2 YYNGEE. The CDR3 has 12 residues. The CDR3 loop is CASSVDGNEAFF. The CDR3 nucleotides are TGTGCCAGCAGCGTAGATGGTAATGAAGCTTTCTTT.

The chain employs TRBV12-3 or TRBV12-4 and TRBJ1-1; no clear D gene. The CDR3 runs to 13 residues. Trimming shortened V by 7 bases and J by 0 bases, and 9 bases separated the two germline ends. CDR3 sequence (DNA): TGTGCCAGCACCCGGGTTATGAACACTGAAGCTTTCTTT. Encoded protein: CASTRVMNTEAFF.

This clonotype appeared a few times. The genes are TRBV28 and TRBJ2-5; D is unresolved. V was shortened by 5 bases and J by 1 base, with 17 bases between the two germline ends. The CDR3 length is 16 residues. Germline V gene sequence: CDR1 MDHEN, CDR2 SYDVKM. The CDR3: CASSTIGSWGQETQYF. In nucleotides, the CDR3 is TGTGCCAGCAGTACGATTGGATCCTGGGGCCAAGAGACCCAGTACTTC.

V usage is TRBV11-2 and J usage is TRBJ1-4; 10 positions match TRBD1. J lost 8 bases, V lost 4 bases, and 10 bases had no gene match. The CDR3 has 16 amino acids. Germline V gives CDR1 SGHAT, CDR2 FQNNGV. The CDR3 nucleotides read TGTGCCAGCAGCTCCCAAGGGACAGGGGCTTGGGAAAAACTGTTTTTT. It specifies CASSSQGTGAWEKLFF. Looking up the rest from reference TRBV11-2 and TRBJ1-4 gives the full variable domain: EAGVAQSPRYKIIEKRQSVAFWCNPISGHATLYWYQQILGQGPKLLIQFQNNGVVDDSQLPKDRFSAERLKGVDSTLKIQPAKLEDSAVYLCASSSQGTGAWEKLFFGSGTQLSVL.

This clonotype was counted between two and nine times. This chain joins TRBV4-3 and TRBJ2-7; no clear D. The V end was cut by 1 base, the J end by 0 bases, with 13 bases between. CDR3 length: 16 residues. Germline CDR1 reads LGHNA; CDR2 reads YSLEER. In DNA form, the CDR3 reads TGCGCCAGCAGCCAAGCATTGCCGGTAAGCTCCTACGAGCAGTACTTC. Translation: CASSQALPVSSYEQYF.

This clonotype was observed a handful of times. The J gene is TRBJ1-5, the V gene TRBV5-1; 8 bases are a match to TRBD1. J lost 6 bases, V lost 3 bases, and 5 bases had no gene match. Germline CDR1 and CDR2: SGHRS and YFSETQ. This CDR3 region has 14 residues. CDR3 loop: CASSSTGVGQPQHF. The CDR3 region has the DNA TGCGCCAGCAGCTCGACAGGGGTGGGTCAGCCCCAGCATTTT.

About this clonotype itself: This may stem from a read error, because a much larger clone lies one nucleotide away. V and J are TRBV11-2 and TRBJ2-3; 9 bases line up with TRBD2. Germline CDR1 and CDR2: SGHAT and FQNNGV. The CDR3 is 17 residues long. The junction had 17 bases not matched to a gene; V was cut back by 5 bases and J by 8 bases. CDR3 coding DNA: TGTGCCAGCAGCCGGTTTGGGGGTAGCGGGGGTCGCAGTACGCAGTATTTT. It translates to CASSRFGGSGGRSTQYF.

Ten or more counts support this clonotype. V gene TRBV15 combines with J gene TRBJ2-7; 11 nucleotides line up with TRBD1. Losses at the gene ends were 3 bases for V and 6 bases for J; bases not matched to a gene: 13. This CDR3 has 17 residues. Germline values: CDR1 LNHNV, CDR2 YYDKDF (reference sequence). The DNA for the CDR3 is TGTGCCACCAGCAGTACTGCCGGGACAGGGGGTCGATTCGAGCAGTACTTC. Its protein is CATSSTAGTGGRFEQYF.

At least ten counts were recorded for this clonotype. The chain has TRBV2 and TRBJ2-1; D is possibly TRBD1 (5 bases). V gave up 1 base and J gave up 8 bases, with 18 bases separating them. From germline, CDR1 is SNHLY and CDR2 FYNNEI. The CDR3 sequence is 16 residues long. For the CDR3, the DNA is TGTGCCAGCAGTGAAGACGACAGTCTCCGAGGAGATGAGCAGTTCTTC. As protein: CASSEDDSLRGDEQFF.

J is TRBJ1-2 and V is TRBV6-5, with 7 nucleotides matching TRBD1. The J segment lost 0 bases and the V segment lost 2 bases, leaving 3 bases of the junction unmatched. Germline-derived CDR1 and CDR2 are MNHEY and SVGAGI. CDR3 length: 15 residues. CDR3 coding DNA: TGTGCCAGCAGTTACGGGACAGATGCTAACTATGGCTACACCTTC. This codes for CASSYGTDANYGYTF.

This clonotype has a handful of counts. The V gene is TRBV29-1, the J gene TRBJ1-2, with 9 bases lining up with TRBD1. The CDR3 has 13 residues. Trimming at V came to 6 bases and at J to 3 bases, leaving 5 bases not matched to a gene. Germline V gene data show CDR1 as SQVTM and CDR2 as ANQGSEA. In nucleotides, the CDR3 is TGCAGCGTCCGGACAGGGGACGACTATGGCTACACCTTC. Its protein is CSVRTGDDYGYTF.

This clonotype came up a few times. The rearrangement links TRBV5-8 to TRBJ2-1; the D gene is possibly TRBD2 (5 bases). The V gene lost 2 bases and the J gene lost 5 bases, with 14 bases spanning the gap. CDR1 is SGHTS, CDR2 YDEGEE, per germline. The CDR3 runs to 15 residues. CDR3 in DNA: TGTGCCAGCAGCTTCGGTATAGCCGGGGACAATGAGCAGTTCTTC. This gives the protein CASSFGIAGDNEQFF.

The chain employs TRBV6-5 and TRBJ2-1, with a weak D call TRBD1 (5 bases). Between the trimmed V and J ends, which lost 4 bases and 5 bases, there was a span of 12 bases. The length of the CDR3 is 14 residues. Germline loops: CDR1 MNHEY, CDR2 SVGAGI. The CDR3 is CASSLTNRNNEQFF. CDR3 bases: TGTGCCAGCAGTTTGACGAACAGGAACAATGAGCAGTTCTTC.

This clonotype was seen repeatedly, ten times or more. The chain joins TRBV9 to TRBJ2-2; 9 bases fit TRBD2. The CDR3 covers 16 residues. Germline V CDR1 and CDR2: SGDLS, YYNGEE. After removal of 4 bases from V and 4 bases from J, the junction contained 8 bases not matched to a gene. CDR3 residues: CASSPPGLALTGELFF. The CDR3 nucleotides are TGTGCCAGCAGCCCTCCGGGACTAGCACTCACCGGGGAGCTGTTTTTT.

J is TRBJ2-7 and V is TRBV9, with 10 bases lining up with TRBD1. The CDR3 totals 15 residues. The germline gives CDR1 SGDLS, CDR2 YYNGEE. After removal of 1 base from V and 5 bases from J, the junction contained 6 bases not matched to a gene. CDR3 residues: CASSVSGGTGDEQYF. CDR3 in DNA: TGTGCCAGCAGCGTAAGTGGGGGGACAGGGGACGAGCAGTACTTC.

The chain joins TRBV19 to TRBJ2-7; D is possibly TRBD1 (6 bases). The length of the CDR3 is 15 residues. Germline V gene lookup returns CDR1 LNHDA and CDR2 SQIVND (reference sequence). The V and J ends lost 5 bases and 2 bases respectively, with 16 bases between them. CDR3 bases: TGTGCCAGTAGTGAAGGGGGAGATATGGCCTACGAGCAGTACTTC. As protein: CASSEGGDMAYEQYF.

The chain has TRBV20-1 and TRBJ2-7; no definite D call. Germline V lookup: CDR1 DFQATT, CDR2 SNEGSKA (reference sequence). V lost 3 bases to trimming and J lost 6 bases, with 15 bases between them. The CDR3 is 13 amino acids. As DNA, the CDR3 is TGCAGTGCTAGCTTGGGTCCCCCTGTCGAGCAGTACTTC. Translating gives CSASLGPPVEQYF.

There are a few counts of this clonotype. This rearrangement joins TRBV12-3 or TRBV12-4 to TRBJ2-7; D is unclear. The CDR3 totals 14 residues. Trimming left V 5 bases short and J 3 bases short, with 14 bases between. CDR3 bases: TGTGCCAGCAGTGTAAGAAGCCTCTTCTACGAGCAGTACTTC. Translation: CASSVRSLFYEQYF.

This clonotype was seen many times. The junction differs from germline at one of its ends, possibly a read error. This chain uses TRBV12-3 or TRBV12-4 with TRBJ1-1; D is undetermined. The CDR3 consists of 13 residues. The CDR3 nucleotides read TGCGCCAGCAGTTTAACAGAGAACACTGAAGCTTTCTTT. This codes for CASSLTENTEAFF.

This sequence joins TRBV7-9 and TRBJ2-3, with D possibly TRBD1 on 6 matching bases. This CDR3 has 14 amino acids. Germline values: CDR1 SEHNR, CDR2 FQNEAQ (reference sequence). Trimming left V 5 bases short and J 0 bases short, with 9 bases between. DNA of the CDR3: TGTGCCAGCAGCCACAGGGAAAGCACAGATACGCAGTATTTT. Protein product: CASSHRESTDTQYF.

The rearrangement links TRBV20-1 to TRBJ2-7; D is ambiguous. This CDR3 contains 13 residues. CDR1 and CDR2 from the germline V gene are DFQATT and SNEGSKA (reference sequence). Trimming took off 3 bases at V and 0 bases at J, with 9 bases between the two ends. The CDR3 bases are TGCAGTGCTAGGGGTCCGAGCTCCTACGAGCAGTACTTC. As protein: CSARGPSSYEQYF.

This clonotype appeared many times. The chain links TRBV12-3 or TRBV12-4 to TRBJ1-4; the D is unclear. The CDR3 length is 14 residues. Trimming stripped 5 bases from V and 2 bases from J, with 9 bases between. In DNA form, the CDR3 reads TGTGCCAGCAGTCTATGGGCGACTAATGAAAAACTGTTTTTT. This translates into CASSLWATNEKLFF.

This clonotype was picked up a small number of times. The chain uses TRBV4-3 and TRBJ1-2, with 7 bases that match TRBD1. CDR1 and CDR2 (germline): LGHNA, YSLEER. This CDR3 is built from 14 residues. V shed 4 bases, J shed 6 bases, and the junction held 8 bases outside the gene matches. CDR3 sequence: CASSREDRDNGYTF. The CDR3, as DNA: TGCGCCAGCAGCCGAGAAGACAGGGATAATGGCTACACCTTC.

This clonotype was found a few times. The chain is built from TRBV5-6 and TRBJ2-7; D not certain. CDR3 length: 13 residues. Per germline, CDR1 SGHDT and CDR2 YYEEEE. Between the trimmed V and J ends, which lost 0 bases and 2 bases, there was a span of 6 bases. Here the CDR3 reads CASSLAVAYEQYF. CDR3 coding DNA: TGTGCCAGCAGCTTGGCGGTTGCCTACGAGCAGTACTTC. The full variable domain, in which reference TRBV5-6 and TRBJ2-7 provide the parts outside the CDR3, is DAGVTQSPTHLIKTRGQQVTLRCSPKSGHDTVSWYQQALGQGPQFIFQYYEEEERQRGNFPDRFSGHQFPNYSSELNVNALLLGDSALYLCASSLAVAYEQYFGPGTRLTVT.

This clonotype showed up many times. This chain joins TRBV4-3 and TRBJ1-1, with TRBD1 as a possible D gene (5 bases). This CDR3 has 13 amino acids. The germline CDR1 and CDR2 sequences are LGHNA and YSLEER. Deletions cut 0 bases from V and 4 bases from J, with 6 bases between. Here the CDR3 reads CASSQDQGTEAFF. In DNA form, the CDR3 reads TGCGCCAGCAGCCAAGACCAGGGCACTGAAGCTTTCTTT.